These 25 T cell receptor beta chains were sequenced from one sample in a study of cytotoxic CD8 clonotypes in ibrutinib-treated CLL (dated by TCRdb to the early 2020s). The label giving this sample's time point can be read as: 24 months on ibrutinib. To prepare the library, the immunoSEQ multiplex PCR assay was applied. TCRdb took over this immuneACCESS table, retaining in-frame rearrangements with V and J assigned. Such tables are incomplete; in checked studies, under half of the missing clones stem from an unresolved V gene, and the remainder is unexplained. The sample data list 40,000 or so clones, and approximately 70% of these were observed just once. The top ten constitute 20% to 25% of the sample. Sequencing used PBMCs, obtained after 24 months of ibrutinib treatment. These TCRs come from a human donor with chronic lymphocytic leukemia.

This chain uses TRBV19 with TRBJ1-1, with 8 bases lining up with TRBD1. Germline CDR1 reads LNHDA; CDR2 reads SQIVND (reference sequence). The trim removed 7 bases at V and 1 base at J, leaving 2 bases unmatched. The length of the CDR3 is 13 residues. CDR3 loop: CASKGTGNTEAFF. DNA for the CDR3: TGTGCCAGTAAGGGGACAGGGAACACTGAAGCTTTCTTT.

The chain recombines TRBV7-8 with TRBJ1-2, with a possible D match to TRBD1 (5 bases). Per germline, CDR1 SGHVS and CDR2 FQNEAQ. This CDR3 region has 13 residues. Trimming stripped 5 bases from V and 2 bases from J, with 9 bases between. For the CDR3, the DNA is TGTGCCAGCAGCGAGGACACCAACTATGGCTACACCTTC. Residues: CASSEDTNYGYTF.

A few counts support this clone. The chain has TRBV21-1 and TRBJ1-5; no check of the table's D call, TRBD1, against the DNA was made. TRBV21-1 represents a pseudogene. The CDR3 extends over 17 amino acids. The CDR3 protein is CASSKSVRTGVNQPQHF. The CDR3 region has the DNA TGTGCCAGCAGCAAATCAGTACGGACAGGGGTAAATCAGCCCCAGCATTTT.

This clone was counted once. This sequence joins TRBV10-3 and TRBJ1-3; no reliable D call. CDR3 length: 14 amino acids. CDR1 is ENHRY, CDR2 SYGVKD, per germline. The germline V and J ends were trimmed by 6 bases and 3 bases, with 12 bases remaining between them. CDR3 nucleotides: TGTGCCATCAGAGGGCAGGCAGTTGGAAACACCATATATTTT. Translating gives CAIRGQAVGNTIYF.

The rearrangement links TRBV2 to TRBJ2-1; TRBD2 matches 10 bases. The junction had 8 bases not matched to a gene; V was cut back by 3 bases and J by 12 bases. Germline values: CDR1 SNHLY, CDR2 FYNNEI. The CDR3 runs to 14 residues. CDR3 residues: CASSDQRGGLGQFF. The CDR3 DNA sequence: TGTGCCAGCAGTGACCAGCGGGGGGGCCTCGGGCAGTTCTTC. The complete variable domain, with remaining parts taken from reference TRBV2 and TRBJ2-1, reads EPEVTQTPSHQVTQMGQEVILRCVPISNHLYFYWYRQILGQKVEFLVSFYNNEISEKSEIFDDQFSVERPDGSNFTLKIRSTKLEDSAMYFCASSDQRGGLGQFFGPGTRLTVL.

The chain recombines TRBV7-9 with TRBJ2-2; 8 nucleotides line up with TRBD2. This CDR3 region has 15 residues. CDR1 and CDR2 from the germline V gene are SEHNR and FQNEAQ (reference sequence). J was trimmed by 4 bases and V by 5 bases; bases with no gene match: 6. This CDR3 reads CASSQRSGSTGELFF. CDR3 in DNA: TGTGCCAGCAGCCAGCGCAGCGGGAGCACCGGGGAGCTGTTTTTT.

This clone showed up many times. This chain connects TRBV5-6 to TRBJ1-1; D may be TRBD1 (6 bases). CDR3 length: 14 amino acids. CDR1 SGHDT and CDR2 YYEEEE come from the germline V gene. The V end was cut by 1 base, the J end by 5 bases, with 12 bases between. The CDR3 sequence is CASSLRGLRTEAFF. The CDR3 DNA reads as TGTGCCAGCAGCTTGCGGGGGCTAAGGACTGAAGCTTTCTTT.

The V and J genes are TRBV27 and TRBJ1-5; TRBD1 aligns across 12 bases. The CDR3 has 18 amino acids. V shed 4 bases and J 1 base; nucleotides not matched to a gene: 8. The germline gives CDR1 MNHEY, CDR2 SMNVEV (reference sequence). The CDR3 loop is CASSSGTGGASSNQPQHF. The DNA of the CDR3 is TGTGCCAGCAGTTCCGGGACAGGGGGCGCATCGAGCAATCAGCCCCAGCATTTT.

This chain joins TRBV5-1 and TRBJ1-6; no clear D gene. The V and J ends lost 0 bases and 9 bases respectively, with 10 bases between them. Germline values: CDR1 SGHRS, CDR2 YFSETQ. This CDR3 region has 14 residues. For the CDR3, the DNA is TGCGCCAGCAGCTTGGCGGGAGGCAGTTCACCCCTCCACTTT. The encoded protein is CASSLAGGSSPLHF.

This clone was seen just once. DNA of the CDR3: TGTGCCAGCAGCGTAGCTGACGGGAGTTGGGCCGGGGAGCTGTTTTTT. Translating it yields CASSVADGSWAGELFF. The gene calls are TRBV9 and TRBJ2-2; weak D call: TRBD2 (6 bases). The CDR3 runs to 16 residues. V gave up 0 bases and J gave up 6 bases, with 15 bases separating them. CDR1 is SGDLS, CDR2 YYNGEE, per germline.

This clone was recorded only once. The CDR3 sequence: CSVAGGGFYNEQFF. CDR3 coding DNA: TGCAGCGTTGCTGGGGGGGGGTTTTACAATGAGCAGTTCTTC. J is TRBJ2-1 and V is TRBV29-1, with 7 bases lining up with TRBD2. The CDR3 loop spans 14 amino acids. Germline lookup yields CDR1 SQVTM and CDR2 ANQGSEA. The V and J ends lost 4 bases and 4 bases, in that order; junction bases with no gene match: 7.

The chain couples TRBV10-3 to TRBJ2-3; either TRBD1 or TRBD2 may supply D (5 bases each). The CDR3 totals 16 residues. V lost 1 base and J 9 bases, leaving 20 bases between the germline ends. The germline V gene has CDR1 ENHRY and CDR2 SYGVKD. The CDR3 is CAISEFGGDGAGTQYF. The CDR3 DNA reads TGTGCCATCAGTGAGTTCGGAGGCGACGGGGCCGGGACGCAGTATTTT.

This clone was found a few times. V usage is TRBV10-3 and J usage is TRBJ1-2; the D gene is possibly TRBD1 (5 bases). This CDR3 is built from 13 residues. Trimming stripped 7 bases from V and 8 bases from J, with 17 bases between. CDR1 is ENHRY and CDR2 is SYGVKD in the germline V gene. The CDR3 loop reads CAITQEGLEGYTF. In DNA form, the CDR3 reads TGTGCCATCACCCAGGAGGGGCTAGAGGGCTACACCTTC.

This clone has a handful of counts. The chain uses TRBV6-6 and TRBJ1-4; D is undetermined. The CDR3 consists of 11 residues. Germline assignment: CDR1 MNHNY and CDR2 SVGAGI (reference sequence). For the CDR3, the DNA is TGTGTCGTGGGTGTTGGTGAAAAACTGTTTTTT. Translated: CVVGVGEKLFF.

This sequence joins TRBV6-5 and TRBJ2-7, with D perhaps matching TRBD2 (6 bases). Germline V gene sequence: CDR1 MNHEY, CDR2 SVGAGI. Trimming took off 7 bases at V and 3 bases at J, with 19 bases between the two ends. The CDR3 extends over 15 amino acids. This chain's CDR3 is CASKSPLGGLYEQYF. CDR3 nucleotides: TGTGCCAGCAAGAGCCCCCTCGGGGGTCTCTACGAGCAGTACTTC.

The chain carries TRBV2 and TRBJ1-2; tentative D call: TRBD1 (6 bases). CDR3 size: 13 residues. Germline V gene sequence: CDR1 SNHLY, CDR2 FYNNEI. V lost 8 bases and J 7 bases, leaving 17 bases between the germline ends. In DNA form, the CDR3 reads TGTGCCAGCGAAGTTGCCAGGGGAAGTGGCTACACCTTC. Translated: CASEVARGSGYTF. Together with reference TRBV2 and TRBJ1-2, the CDR3 gives the full variable domain: EPEVTQTPSHQVTQMGQEVILRCVPISNHLYFYWYRQILGQKVEFLVSFYNNEISEKSEIFDDQFSVERPDGSNFTLKIRSTKLEDSAMYFCASEVARGSGYTFGSGTRLTVV.

The table lists this clone with a few counts. The chain joins TRBV7-9 to TRBJ1-2; TRBD1 might be the D (6 bases). CDR1 and CDR2 from the germline V gene are SEHNR and FQNEAQ (reference sequence). This CDR3 has 13 amino acids. V lost 6 bases and J lost 8, with 16 bases in between. CDR3 residues: CASRERDKKGYTF. DNA of the CDR3: TGTGCCAGCAGGGAGCGGGACAAAAAAGGCTACACCTTC.

The gene calls are TRBV30 and TRBJ2-3; TRBD2 agrees at 11 bases. With 5 bases clipped from V and 3 bases from J, the junction kept 7 bases outside the gene matches. The CDR3 length is 15 residues. CDR1 GTSNPN and CDR2 SVGIG come from the germline V gene (reference sequence). CDR3 in amino acids: CAWDPGLAVTDTQYF. The CDR3 nucleotides are TGTGCCTGGGACCCGGGACTAGCGGTGACAGATACGCAGTATTTT.

This chain joins TRBV2 and TRBJ1-6; 9 bases line up with TRBD1. Trimming took 4 bases from V and 10 from J; bases not matched to a gene: 5. This CDR3 has 14 amino acids. The V gene's germline CDR1 is SNHLY and CDR2 FYNNEI. In DNA form, the CDR3 reads TGTGCCAGCAGTGGTTGGACAGGGGTCTCACCCCTCCACTTT. Protein: CASSGWTGVSPLHF.

This chain connects TRBV28 to TRBJ1-3; 8 nucleotides align to TRBD1. The CDR3 has 17 amino acids. Trimming removed 6 bases from V and 4 bases from J; junction bases left unmatched: 14. CDR1 MDHEN and CDR2 SYDVKM come from the germline V gene. The CDR3 protein is CASSAIGTGSRGNTIYF. The CDR3 DNA reads TGTGCCAGCAGCGCAATAGGGACAGGCTCGCGAGGAAACACCATATATTTT.

The gene calls are TRBV7-2 and TRBJ1-2; D not certain. Germline V CDR1 and CDR2: SGHTA, FQGNSA. The ends were cut back, 2 bases at V and 5 bases at J, with 6 bases in the middle. The CDR3 is 12 amino acids. The CDR3 sequence is CASSLSGYGYTF. CDR3 nucleotides: TGTGCCAGCAGCTTATCGGGTTATGGCTACACCTTC. Variable domain in full (rest from reference TRBV7-2 and TRBJ1-2): GAGVSQSPSNKVTEKGKDVELRCDPISGHTALYWYRQSLGQGLEFLIYFQGNSAPDKSGLPSDRFSAERTGGSVSTLTIQRTQQEDSAVYLCASSLSGYGYTFGSGTRLTVV.

This clone turned up a few times. An end of the junction does not agree with germline; a read error may underlie this. The gene calls are TRBV7-3 and TRBJ1-1; TRBD1 matches 7 bases. The CDR3 spans 14 residues. Germline V gene lookup returns CDR1 SGHTA and CDR2 FQGTGA. The CDR3 sequence: CASSSRFGQRDRRF. For the CDR3, the DNA is TGTGCCAGCAGCTCCCGATTCGGGCAAAGGGACAGACGCTTT. Based on the CDR3 plus reference TRBV7-3 and TRBJ1-1, the full variable domain is GAGVSQTPSNKVTEKGKYVELRCDPISGHTALYWYRQSLGQGPEFLIYFQGTGAADDSGLPNDRFFAVRPEGSVSTLKIQRTERGDSAVYLCASSSRFGQRDRRFGQGTRLTVV.

V and J are TRBV7-8 and TRBJ2-7; TRBD2 matches at 7 bases. The CDR3 runs 17 residues. V was clipped by 7 bases and J by 1 base; unmatched bases: 16. Per germline, CDR1 SGHVS and CDR2 FQNEAQ. The CDR3: CASTPLRGSGDSYEQYF. The CDR3 region has the DNA TGTGCCAGCACCCCTCTTCGGGGAAGCGGGGATTCCTACGAGCAGTACTTC.

The chain couples TRBV5-1 to TRBJ1-1; D remains ambiguous. CDR1 SGHRS and CDR2 YFSETQ come from the germline V gene. This CDR3 is 14 amino acids long. The V gene lost 0 bases and the J gene lost 5 bases, with 11 bases spanning the gap. This CDR3 is CASSLGASGTEAFF. Written as DNA, the CDR3 is TGCGCCAGCAGCTTGGGCGCCTCGGGAACTGAAGCTTTCTTT.

This clone was seen only once. J is TRBJ1-5 and V is TRBV19, with TRBD1 matching 7 bases. The germline V gene encodes CDR1 LNHDA and CDR2 SQIVND (reference sequence). With V trimmed by 4 bases and J by 4 bases, 7 bases remained unmatched. There are 15 residues in the CDR3. The DNA for the CDR3 is TGTGCCAGTAGTAACGTCGACAGGGCAAATCAGCCCCAGCATTTT. It is translated as CASSNVDRANQPQHF.